These 14 T cell receptor beta chains share one sample of origin, sequenced in a study of blood T cells in healthy people across ages. The authors ran a second PCR of roughly 6 to 11 cycles using a sample-barcoded 5' primer and a J-beta primer mix. From the 5' RACE reads, TCRdb called clonotypes with MiXCR, one entry per CDR3 protein. The sample holds roughly 720,000 distinct CDR3 sequences, roughly 50% seen once. The sample comprised blood. These receptors were taken from a man older than 75 in good health.

CDR3 sequence: CAISEGQSLDEQYF. DNA for the CDR3: TGTGCCATCAGTGAGGGACAGAGCCTGGACGAGCAGTACTTC. The chain uses TRBV10-3 and TRBJ2-7; perhaps TRBD1 as D (6 bases). CDR3 size: 14 residues. Trimming took off 2 bases at V and 5 bases at J, with 13 bases between the two ends. Germline lookup yields CDR1 ENHRY and CDR2 SYGVKD.

The chain links TRBV20-1 to TRBJ2-7, with 7 bases aligning to TRBD1. The germline V gene has CDR1 DFQATT and CDR2 SNEGSKA (reference sequence). CDR3 length equals 13 residues. V gave up 3 bases and J gave up 3 bases; unmatched junction bases: 5. The CDR3 nucleotides read TGCAGTGCTAGGGACAGGACCCGCTACGAGCAGTACTTC. This codes for CSARDRTRYEQYF.

This clonotype showed up just a few times. The V call is TRBV7-9, the J call TRBJ2-7; D is uncertain. The CDR3 length is 12 residues. Germline values: CDR1 SEHNR, CDR2 FQNEAQ (reference sequence). The V end lost 0 bases, the J end lost 9 bases, and 9 bases lay between the germline ends. The CDR3 DNA reads TGTGCCAGCAGCTTAGCCCAGCTAACGCAGTACTTC. It specifies CASSLAQLTQYF. The full variable domain, rest sourced from reference TRBV7-9 and TRBJ2-7, is DTGVSQNPRHKITKRGQNVTFRCDPISEHNRLYWYRQTLGQGPEFLTYFQNEAQLEKSRLLSDRFSAERPKGSFSTLEIQRTEQGDSAMYLCASSLAQLTQYFGPGTRLTVT.

The chain is built from TRBV13 and TRBJ1-4; D remains ambiguous. Germline CDR1 PRHDT, CDR2 FYEKMQ (reference sequence). Trimming took off 6 bases at V and 4 bases at J, with 15 bases between the two ends. The CDR3 extends over 15 amino acids. The CDR3 DNA sequence: TGTGCCAGCAGACCTATCCACCTCCGTAATGAAAAACTGTTTTTT. Amino acid sequence: CASRPIHLRNEKLFF.

This clonotype was observed a few times. The chain combines TRBV25-1 with TRBJ2-5; 7 bases fit TRBD1. Losses at the gene ends were 1 base for V and 5 bases for J; bases not matched to a gene: 10. The CDR3 is 16 amino acids. The germline V gene has CDR1 MGHDK and CDR2 SYGVNS. The CDR3 nucleotides read TGTGCCAGCAGTGAATCCACAGGGGCGCTCCCGGAGACCCAGTACTTC. Protein product: CASSESTGALPETQYF.

The V gene is TRBV20-1, the J gene TRBJ1-5, with a possible D match to TRBD1 (5 bases). Trimming left V 0 bases short and J 3 bases short, with 12 bases between. The CDR3 length is 15 residues. Germline CDR1 reads DFQATT; CDR2 reads SNEGSKA (reference sequence). CDR3 sequence reads: CSARETALDNQPQHF. DNA for the CDR3: TGCAGTGCTAGAGAGACAGCCCTAGACAATCAGCCCCAGCATTTT.

The rearrangement joins TRBV30 to TRBJ1-2; no reliable D call. V was cut by 2 bases and J by 2 bases, with 9 bases left in between. The CDR3 consists of 13 residues. Looked up from germline, CDR1 is GTSNPN and CDR2 is SVGIG (reference sequence). Written as DNA, the CDR3 is TGTGCCTGGAGTACTGTGGGGAACTATGGCTACACCTTC. It codes for CAWSTVGNYGYTF.

This clonotype appeared a few times. V gene TRBV4-2 combines with J gene TRBJ2-7; 13 nucleotides align to TRBD2. This CDR3 region has 18 residues. Per germline, CDR1 LGHNA and CDR2 YNFKEQ. The J segment lost 10 bases and the V segment lost 0 bases, leaving 15 bases of the junction unmatched. CDR3 residues: CASSQDNLGTSGALAQYF. The CDR3 nucleotides are TGTGCCAGCAGCCAAGATAACCTAGGGACTAGCGGGGCGCTGGCCCAGTACTTC.

The V and J genes are TRBV12-3 or TRBV12-4 and TRBJ1-2; D is uncertain. Trimming stripped 2 bases from V and 13 bases from J, with 17 bases between. This CDR3 region has 13 residues. CDR3 in amino acids: CASSLSGPPGFTF. The CDR3 DNA sequence: TGTGCCAGCAGTTTAAGTGGGCCCCCGGGTTTCACCTTC.

This clonotype occurred many times. In nucleotides, the CDR3 is TGCAGCGTTGCGGGAATGGGAATATACGAGCAGTACTTC. It is translated as CSVAGMGIYEQYF. The chain recombines TRBV29-1 with TRBJ2-7; possibly TRBD2 for D (5 bases). Germline V CDR1 and CDR2: SQVTM, ANQGSEA. V lost 4 bases to trimming and J lost 4 bases, with 14 bases between them. This CDR3 region has 13 residues.

The CDR3 reads CATSDRGLEGDTQYF. The CDR3 coding sequence is TGTGCCACCAGTGACAGGGGACTAGAAGGCGATACGCAGTATTTT. The rearrangement uses TRBV24-1 and TRBJ2-3; 8 bases are shared with TRBD2. This CDR3 is 15 amino acids long. The ends lost 4 bases at V and 6 bases at J; junction bases unmatched: 8. Germline V gives CDR1 KGHDR, CDR2 SFDVKD.

The CDR3 is CATSREEQGGGYTF. Here the CDR3 DNA reads TGTGCCACCAGCAGAGAGGAACAAGGAGGGGGCTACACCTTC. V gene TRBV15 combines with J gene TRBJ1-2; D remains ambiguous. V was shortened by 0 bases and J by 8 bases, with 13 bases between the two germline ends. The CDR3 totals 14 residues. Germline CDR1 reads LNHNV; CDR2 reads YYDKDF (reference sequence).

The gene calls are TRBV2 and TRBJ2-1; TRBD2 is a possible D gene (6 bases). V lost 4 bases and J lost 0, with 10 bases in between. This CDR3 region has 15 residues. Germline assignment: CDR1 SNHLY and CDR2 FYNNEI. The CDR3 loop reads CASSGNGGSYNEQFF. The CDR3, as DNA: TGTGCCAGCAGTGGTAACGGGGGCTCCTACAATGAGCAGTTCTTC.

Notes on this clonotype: The junction does not match germline at one end; this may be a read error. The J gene is TRBJ2-7, the V gene TRBV25-1; possibly TRBD2 for D (6 bases). The CDR3 extends over 14 amino acids. Germline CDR1 and CDR2: MGHDK and SYGVNS. CDR3 in DNA: TGTGCCAGCGGTGAAGGACTACCCATATTTGAGCAGTACTTC. Protein sequence: CASGEGLPIFEQYF.